This entry features one T cell receptor beta chain sequence. Its cognate antigen is unknown. The junction and the germline gene differ at one end; a read error may be behind it. This entry belongs to a study of CD8 T cells in ankylosing spondylitis. General study findings and limits: Disease-associated clones were reportedly significantly overrepresented in matched ankylosing spondylitis synovial fluid.

Using its own MiXCR run on the 5' RACE reads, TCRdb lists one record per CDR3 protein. The sample lists about 240,000 distinct CDR3 sequences, around a tenth occurring once. The germline V gene has CDR1 LGHDT and CDR2 YNNKEL (reference sequence). This CDR3 has 15 residues. The sequenced material came from blood, either unsorted or a sorted T cell fraction (not recorded which). The chain uses TRBV3-1 and TRBJ2-5; D not resolved. The TCR was taken from a male donor with ankylosing spondylitis or in good health (not recorded which). The CDR3 reads CVSSQMSSLQETQYF. Here the CDR3 DNA reads TGTGTCAGCAGCCAAATGTCCTCCCTTCAAGAGACCCAGTACTTC.